A selection of T cell receptor beta chains follows, all from one sample in a study of response to subunit inactivated influenza vaccine. From the RT-PCR reads, TCRdb called clonotypes with MiXCR, one entry per CDR3 protein. Here the sample spans around 570,000 distinct CDR3 sequences, less than 8% being singletons. The sequencing here drew on PBMCs from blood, taken roughly 24 months after vaccination. These receptors were obtained from a man between 50 and 75 years old who received an inactivated influenza vaccine. CDR3s include the opening cysteine and the closing phenylalanine or tryptophan. The order of the fields is J gene, V gene, clone size, D gene, CDR3 length, CDR3 DNA, CDR3 protein. A D gene is named only where the DNA matches it firmly. The size entry is marked missing in some rows and otherwise reads once, few, many or a size class.

J: TRBJ2-1; V: TRBV12-3/TRBV12-4; size: -; D: TRBD2; length: 13; DNA: TGTGCCAGCAGTTTAGGGGGCGGGAGGGGGTGGTTCTTC; CDR3: CASSLGGGRGWFF
J: TRBJ2-3; V: TRBV7-2; size: few; D: -; length: 14; DNA: TGTGCCAGCAGCTTAGCGTCGGCAGCAGATACGCAGTATTTT; CDR3: CASSLASAADTQYF
J: TRBJ2-7; V: TRBV20-1; size: -; D: TRBD1; length: 15; DNA: TGCAGTGCTAGAGATCTGGGACAGAGCTCCTACGAGCAGTACTTC; CDR3: CSARDLGQSSYEQYF
J: TRBJ1-1; V: TRBV5-1; size: -; D: -; length: 14; DNA: TGCGCCAGCAGACTGGAGAGCCTGAACACTGAAGCTTTCTTT; CDR3: CASRLESLNTEAFF
J: TRBJ2-2; V: TRBV29-1; size: few; D: -; length: 11; DNA: TGCAGCGTTATGAACACCGGGGAGCTGTTTTTT; CDR3: CSVMNTGELFF
J: TRBJ2-6; V: TRBV4-3; size: -; D: TRBD1; length: 19; DNA: TGCGCCAGCAGCCAAGATCCCGGGACAGGGCGCTCTGGGGCCAACGTCCTGACTTTC; CDR3: CASSQDPGTGRSGANVLTF
J: TRBJ2-1; V: TRBV5-6; size: few; D: TRBD2; length: 15; DNA: TGTGCCAGCAGCTTCCGGCGGGGGGGCAGAGATGAGCAGTTCTTC; CDR3: CASSFRRGGRDEQFF
J: TRBJ2-1; V: TRBV7-9; size: -; D: TRBD2; length: 15; DNA: TGTGCCAGCAGACGGGGCCTAGCGGGAGCCACTGAGCAGTTCTTC; CDR3: CASRRGLAGATEQFF
J: TRBJ1-3; V: TRBV12-3/TRBV12-4; size: -; D: -; length: 16; DNA: TGTGCCAGCAGTATTTACAGGACCGGCCCGGGAAACACCATATATTTT; CDR3: CASSIYRTGPGNTIYF
J: TRBJ2-7; V: TRBV20-1; size: -; D: -; length: 16; DNA: TGCAGTGCTAGAGATGGGTCTCGGCAGGCTAGGCACGAGCAGTACTTC; CDR3: CSARDGSRQARHEQYF
J: TRBJ1-1; V: TRBV6-2/TRBV6-3; size: many; D: -; length: 13; DNA: TGTGCCAGCAGTTTGGGACAAGTCACTGAAGCTTTCTTT; CDR3: CASSLGQVTEAFF
J: TRBJ1-5; V: TRBV5-1; size: -; D: -; length: 15; DNA: TGCGCCAGCAGCTTGATTGGGGCCCCCAATCAGCCCCAGCATTTT; CDR3: CASSLIGAPNQPQHF
J: TRBJ2-7; V: TRBV7-2; size: many; D: TRBD1; length: 15; DNA: TGTGCCAGCAGCTTAGCGTATGGGACAGACTACGAGCAGTACTTC; CDR3: CASSLAYGTDYEQYF
J: TRBJ2-3; V: TRBV7-9; size: many; D: -; length: 14; DNA: TGTGCCAGCAGCTTCCGGGACCCCACAGATACGCAGTATTTT; CDR3: CASSFRDPTDTQYF
J: TRBJ1-1; V: TRBV7-2; size: many; D: -; length: 13; DNA: TGTGCCAGCAGCAGGAGGGTAGACACTGAAGCTTTCTTT; CDR3: CASSRRVDTEAFF
J: TRBJ2-7; V: TRBV28; size: -; D: -; length: 13; DNA: TGTGCCAGTAACCGAGGGACATCCTACGAGCAGTACTTC; CDR3: CASNRGTSYEQYF
J: TRBJ2-2; V: TRBV12-3/TRBV12-4; size: many; D: -; length: 13; DNA: TGTGCCAGCAGGGGGGCGAACACCGGGGAGCTGTTTTTT; CDR3: CASRGANTGELFF
J: TRBJ2-3; V: TRBV28; size: -; D: -; length: 15; DNA: TGTGCCAGCAGTTTAGGGGTTTGGGGCACAGATACGCAGTATTTT; CDR3: CASSLGVWGTDTQYF
J: TRBJ1-5; V: TRBV9; size: few; D: -; length: 16; DNA: TGTGCCAGCAGCGTAGGTCCACAAGCAGGTAATCAGCCCCAGCATTTT; CDR3: CASSVGPQAGNQPQHF
J: TRBJ2-3; V: TRBV5-1; size: many; D: TRBD2; length: 15; DNA: TGCGCCAGCAGCTTGGGACTAGCGGGGGGTGATACGCAGTATTTT; CDR3: CASSLGLAGGDTQYF
J: TRBJ2-7; V: TRBV28; size: -; D: TRBD1; length: 15; DNA: TGTGCCAGCAATAAACCCGGGACAGGGACCTACGAGCAGTACTTC; CDR3: CASNKPGTGTYEQYF
J: TRBJ2-5; V: TRBV27; size: few; D: TRBD2; length: 14; DNA: TGTGCCAGCAGAATGGGACTAGGAACCGAGACCCAGTACTTC; CDR3: CASRMGLGTETQYF
J: TRBJ1-4; V: TRBV9; size: few; D: -; length: 13; DNA: TGTGCCAGCAGCGTTAGCCCCGAAGAAAAACTGTTTTTT; CDR3: CASSVSPEEKLFF
J: TRBJ2-7; V: TRBV20-1; size: -; D: TRBD2; length: 15; DNA: TGCAGTGCTAGAGAGGCTAGCGGTAAAAAATACGAGCAGTACTTC; CDR3: CSAREASGKKYEQYF
J: TRBJ1-1; V: TRBV6-2/TRBV6-3; size: few; D: -; length: 12; DNA: TGTGCCAGCAGTTACGACGGCCTACGAGCTTTCTTT; CDR3: CASSYDGLRAFF
J: TRBJ2-3; V: TRBV21-1; size: -; D: -; length: 15; DNA: TGTGCCAGCAGCAAATGGGGAGCTAGCACAGATACGCAGTATTTT; CDR3: CASSKWGASTDTQYF
J: TRBJ2-3; V: TRBV5-1; size: many; D: -; length: 14; DNA: TGCGCCAGCAGCTTGGCCAATTCAGGGGATACGCAGTATTTT; CDR3: CASSLANSGDTQYF
J: TRBJ2-7; V: TRBV13; size: few; D: -; length: 16; DNA: TGTGCCAGCAGCTCACCGTCGTCTCAAGGGCTCTACGAGCAGTACTTC; CDR3: CASSSPSSQGLYEQYF
J: TRBJ2-2; V: TRBV10-1; size: -; D: -; length: 14; DNA: TGCGCCAGCAGTGTGGGGCGACGCACCGGGGAGCTGTTTTTT; CDR3: CASSVGRRTGELFF
J: TRBJ2-5; V: TRBV20-1; size: few; D: TRBD2; length: 13; DNA: TGCAGTGCTGCTAGCGGGAGGGGAGAGACCCAGTACTTC; CDR3: CSAASGRGETQYF
J: TRBJ2-1; V: TRBV9; size: -; D: TRBD2; length: 16; DNA: TGTGCCAGCAGCCCCAGCGGGAGCTCCTCAGACAATGAGCAGTTCTTC; CDR3: CASSPSGSSSDNEQFF
J: TRBJ2-5; V: TRBV15; size: many; D: -; length: 14; DNA: TGTGCCACCAGCAGTAGGGGGGGGCGAGAGACCCAGTACTTC; CDR3: CATSSRGGRETQYF
J: TRBJ2-1; V: TRBV11-1; size: -; D: TRBD2; length: 15; DNA: TGTGCCAGCAGCATCGCGGGAGGGCCCTTTTATGAGCAGTTCTTC; CDR3: CASSIAGGPFYEQFF
J: TRBJ1-2; V: TRBV4-3; size: -; D: -; length: 15; DNA: TGCGCCAGCAGCTCAAGAACCGGCTTAAACTATGGCTACACCTTC; CDR3: CASSSRTGLNYGYTF
J: TRBJ1-5; V: TRBV20-1; size: many; D: -; length: 16; DNA: TGCAGTGCTAGAGATCATCGGGGCCGTAGGGATCAGCCCCAGCATTTT; CDR3: CSARDHRGRRDQPQHF
J: TRBJ2-1; V: TRBV5-1; size: -; D: TRBD1; length: 15; DNA: TGCGCCAGCAGCTCCCGTCAGGGGGCCTACAATGAGCAGTTCTTC; CDR3: CASSSRQGAYNEQFF
J: TRBJ2-5; V: TRBV5-8; size: many; D: -; length: 15; DNA: TGTGCCAGCAGCTTGGCTGGACACTGGAGGGAGACCCAGTACTTC; CDR3: CASSLAGHWRETQYF
J: TRBJ2-2; V: TRBV15; size: few; D: TRBD2; length: 14; DNA: TGTGCCACCACACTAGCGGCGAACACCGGGGAGCTGTTTTTT; CDR3: CATTLAANTGELFF
J: TRBJ2-5; V: TRBV28; size: -; D: -; length: 13; DNA: TGTGCCAGCAGGGAAGGGCCCCGGGAGACCCAGTACTTC; CDR3: CASREGPRETQYF
J: TRBJ1-3; V: TRBV30; size: few; D: -; length: 13; DNA: TGTGCCTGGCGGCAGGACTCTGGAAACACCATATATTTT; CDR3: CAWRQDSGNTIYF
J: TRBJ1-5; V: TRBV6-2/TRBV6-3; size: few; D: TRBD1; length: 14; DNA: TGTGCCAGCAGCGGGACAGGGGGCGGTCAGCCCCAGCATTTT; CDR3: CASSGTGGGQPQHF